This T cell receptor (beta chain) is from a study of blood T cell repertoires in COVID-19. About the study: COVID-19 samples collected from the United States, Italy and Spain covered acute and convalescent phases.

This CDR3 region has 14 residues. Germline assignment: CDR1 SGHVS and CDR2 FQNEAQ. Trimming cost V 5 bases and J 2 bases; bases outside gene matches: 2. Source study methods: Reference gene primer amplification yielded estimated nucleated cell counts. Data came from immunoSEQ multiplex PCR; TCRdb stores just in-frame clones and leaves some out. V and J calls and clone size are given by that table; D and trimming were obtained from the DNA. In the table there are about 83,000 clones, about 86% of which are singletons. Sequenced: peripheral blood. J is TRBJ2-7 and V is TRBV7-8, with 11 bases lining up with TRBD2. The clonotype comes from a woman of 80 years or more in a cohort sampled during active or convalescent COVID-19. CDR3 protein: CASSLLAGAYEQYF. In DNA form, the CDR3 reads TGTGCCAGCAGCCTACTAGCGGGAGCCTACGAGCAGTACTTC. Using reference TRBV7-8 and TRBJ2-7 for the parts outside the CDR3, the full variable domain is GAGVSQSPRYKVAKRGQDVALRCDPISGHVSLFWYQQALGQGPEFLTYFQNEAQLDKSGLPSDRFFAERPEGSVSTLKIQRTQQEDSAVYLCASSLLAGAYEQYFGPGTRLTVT.